The 4 T cell receptor beta chains below come from one sample, sequenced in a study of blood T cell repertoires in COVID-19. The repertoire was sequenced with immunoSEQ multiplex PCR; TCRdb's copy has only in-frame clones and lacks some. This sample yields approximately 260,000 clones, of which approximately 83% are seen a single time; around 3.7% belongs to the top ten. The source material was PBMCs or T cells enriched from blood (not recorded which). These receptors were obtained from a man aged 50-59 years who had recovered from COVID-19.

The genes are TRBV7-8 and TRBJ2-7, with 8 positions matching TRBD1. With 5 bases clipped from V and 10 bases from J, the junction kept 7 bases outside the gene matches. This CDR3 spans 12 amino acids. The germline V gene has CDR1 SGHVS and CDR2 FQNEAQ. DNA of the CDR3: TGTGCCAGCAGCCGGACAGGGTTCGGTCAGTACTTC. This encodes CASSRTGFGQYF.

In the case of this clone: Distinct nucleotide sequences in the sample also encode this CDR3. The J gene is TRBJ2-5, the V gene TRBV5-1, with TRBD1 matching over 7 bases. This CDR3 comprises 14 residues. Germline assignment: CDR1 SGHRS and CDR2 YFSETQ. J gave up 2 bases and V 0 bases, and 1 base lay outside the gene matches. CDR3 region: CASSLGTGQETQYF. The CDR3 DNA follows: TGCGCCAGCAGCTTGGGGACAGGACAAGAGACCCAGTACTTC.

The chain links TRBV19 to TRBJ2-2, with 10 bases aligning to TRBD2. J gave up 3 bases and V 7 bases, and 5 bases lay outside the gene matches. Germline values: CDR1 LNHDA, CDR2 SQIVND (reference sequence). The CDR3 totals 15 residues. The CDR3 DNA reads as TGTGCCAGTACCCTACTAGCGGGATACACCGGGGAGCTGTTTTTT. It specifies CASTLLAGYTGELFF.

This clone was picked up one time. The chain links TRBV5-4 to TRBJ2-7; D unresolved. This CDR3 spans 13 amino acids. V was trimmed by 4 bases and J by 4 bases, leaving 12 bases between them. Germline V CDR1 and CDR2: SGHNT, YYREEE (reference sequence). The CDR3 bases are TGTGCCAGCAGCCCCGGCGGTGCTTACGAGCAGTACTTC. Translating gives CASSPGGAYEQYF. Based on the CDR3 plus reference TRBV5-4 and TRBJ2-7, the full variable domain is ETGVTQSPTHLIKTRGQQVTLRCSSQSGHNTVSWYQQALGQGPQFIFQYYREEENGRGNFPPRFSGLQFPNYSSELNVNALELDDSALYLCASSPGGAYEQYFGPGTRLTVT.